This passage covers 32 T cell receptor beta chains from one sample sequenced in a study of CD8+ T cells in alopecia areata. RNA extraction and reverse transcription yielded cDNA as sequencing template. Libraries were prepared by immunoSEQ multiplex PCR; TCRdb keeps only in-frame clonotypes and omits some of them. This sample has around 100,000 clones, with 45% to 65% found just once. Treatment noted: oral pan-JAK inhibitor, 5-10 mg twice daily. Sequences were derived from CD4+ T cells sorted from blood, sampled at week 24, from a patient treated with tofacitinib. Receptor source: a human donor with alopecia areata.

This chain connects TRBV9 to TRBJ1-3, with D uncertain. Germline CDR1 SGDLS, CDR2 YYNGEE. Trimming cost V 4 bases and J 0 bases, with 8 bases left between them. The CDR3 covers 14 residues. CDR3 protein: CASSLSGSGNTIYF. The DNA for the CDR3 is TGTGCCAGCAGCCTCAGCGGCTCTGGAAACACCATATATTTT. Combining the CDR3 with reference TRBV9 and TRBJ1-3 gives the whole variable domain DSGVTQTPKHLITATGQRVTLRCSPRSGDLSVYWYQQSLDQGLQFLIQYYNGEERAKGNILERFSAQQFPDLHSELNLSSLELGDSALYFCASSLSGSGNTIYFGEGSWLTVV.

This chain uses TRBV29-1 with TRBJ1-1; D gene ambiguous. The germline gives CDR1 SQVTM, CDR2 ANQGSEA. The CDR3 covers 13 residues. V was cut by 1 base and J by 0 bases, with 6 bases left in between. CDR3 protein: CSVEGQMNTEAFF. The CDR3 nucleotides read TGCAGCGTTGAAGGCCAGATGAACACTGAAGCTTTCTTT.

The rearrangement joins TRBV2 to TRBJ1-4; D call uncertain. Germline loops: CDR1 SNHLY, CDR2 FYNNEI. V was shortened by 5 bases and J by 7 bases, with 11 bases between the two germline ends. The CDR3 spans 13 residues. CDR3 nucleotides: TGTGCCAGCAGTTCTCCAATCGGTGAAAAACTGTTTTTT. This encodes CASSSPIGEKLFF.

The chain couples TRBV7-8 to TRBJ2-1; D unresolved. Germline values: CDR1 SGHVS, CDR2 FQNEAQ. The CDR3 consists of 13 residues. Trimming took 5 bases from V and 8 from J, leaving 13 bases between them. The CDR3 DNA sequence: TGTGCCAGCAGCCCGGCAGCCGCGTATGAGCAGTTCTTC. The encoded protein is CASSPAAAYEQFF. The variable domain in full, with the rest retrieved from reference TRBV7-8 and TRBJ2-1, is GAGVSQSPRYKVAKRGQDVALRCDPISGHVSLFWYQQALGQGPEFLTYFQNEAQLDKSGLPSDRFFAERPEGSVSTLKIQRTQQEDSAVYLCASSPAAAYEQFFGPGTRLTVL.

Here the CDR3 reads CASSGPSGGQETQYF. Written as DNA, the CDR3 is TGTGCCAGCAGTGGCCCTAGCGGGGGGCAAGAGACCCAGTACTTC. The J gene is TRBJ2-5, the V gene TRBV2; 11 bases match TRBD2. Per the germline V gene, CDR1 is SNHLY and CDR2 is FYNNEI. CDR3 length: 15 residues. Losses at the gene ends were 4 bases for V and 2 bases for J; bases not matched to a gene: 3. The full variable domain, with the rest looked up from reference TRBV2 and TRBJ2-5, is EPEVTQTPSHQVTQMGQEVILRCVPISNHLYFYWYRQILGQKVEFLVSFYNNEISEKSEIFDDQFSVERPDGSNFTLKIRSTKLEDSAMYFCASSGPSGGQETQYFGPGTRLLVL.

This clone was picked up a small number of times. The chain employs TRBV25-1 and TRBJ2-2; weak D call: TRBD1 (6 bases). Trimming left V 5 bases short and J 7 bases short, with 20 bases between. The CDR3 length is 16 residues. CDR1 MGHDK and CDR2 SYGVNS come from the germline V gene. The CDR3 sequence: CASSSSGQHFLGELFF. The CDR3 DNA sequence: TGTGCCAGCAGTTCGTCAGGACAGCATTTTCTCGGGGAGCTGTTTTTT.

This rearrangement joins TRBV20-1 to TRBJ1-2; no definite D call. The V gene's germline CDR1 is DFQATT and CDR2 SNEGSKA (reference sequence). CDR3 length equals 11 residues. V lost 6 bases to trimming and J lost 8 bases, with 13 bases between them. The CDR3 reads CSAPDRSGYTF. The CDR3 DNA reads as TGCAGTGCCCCGGACCGTTCGGGCTACACCTTC.

This clone has a handful of counts. This chain joins TRBV11-3 and TRBJ2-3; 7 positions match TRBD2. Looked up from germline, CDR1 is SGHNT and CDR2 is YENEEA. This CDR3 spans 17 amino acids. V was clipped by 5 bases and J by 0 bases; unmatched bases: 11. CDR3 bases: TGTGCCAGCAGCGTTTTGGGCCTAGCGGCTAGCACAGATACGCAGTATTTT. Residues: CASSVLGLAASTDTQYF.

CDR3 in DNA: TGTGCCAGCAGGGTCCAAGAGACCCAGTACTTC. Translated, it gives CASRVQETQYF. The chain joins TRBV2 to TRBJ2-5; D unresolved. Germline V lookup: CDR1 SNHLY, CDR2 FYNNEI. With 6 bases removed from V and 1 base from J, the gap between germline ends came to 3 bases. The CDR3 length is 11 residues.

The chain couples TRBV20-1 to TRBJ2-3; 9 nucleotides align to TRBD2. This CDR3 has 10 residues. Germline V lookup: CDR1 DFQATT, CDR2 SNEGSKA (reference sequence). The CDR3 spells CGSGGDTQYF. The CDR3 nucleotides are TGCGGTAGCGGGGGTGATACGCAGTATTTT.

J is TRBJ1-1 and V is TRBV5-1, with D hard to call. The CDR3 loop spans 15 amino acids. V was trimmed by 2 bases and J by 1 base, leaving 12 bases between them. Per the germline V gene, CDR1 is SGHRS and CDR2 is YFSETQ. CDR3 region: CASSFNGLGNTEAFF. CDR3 sequence (DNA): TGCGCCAGCAGCTTTAATGGGCTGGGGAACACTGAAGCTTTCTTT.

This clone was found once. V gene TRBV5-1 combines with J gene TRBJ1-4; no definite D call. CDR3 length: 14 amino acids. Germline CDR1 is SGHRS and CDR2 is YFSETQ. The ends were cut back, 2 bases at V and 0 bases at J, with 5 bases in the middle. The DNA of the CDR3 is TGCGCCAGCAGCTTCGGTGCAACTAATGAAAAACTGTTTTTT. Residues: CASSFGATNEKLFF.

This clone was seen a handful of times. The chain couples TRBV29-1 to TRBJ2-4, with TRBD1 identical over 10 bases. Trimming at V came to 7 bases and at J to 7 bases, leaving 7 bases not matched to a gene. The CDR3 loop spans 13 amino acids. Germline values: CDR1 SQVTM, CDR2 ANQGSEA. The CDR3 DNA reads TGCAGCGCCGACCTGGGACAGGGGAACATTCAGTACTTC. It translates to CSADLGQGNIQYF.

The rearrangement uses TRBV29-1 and TRBJ1-2; D remains ambiguous. CDR1 and CDR2 from the germline V gene are SQVTM and ANQGSEA. This CDR3 is built from 11 residues. The V end lost 5 bases, the J end lost 2 bases, and 6 bases lay between the germline ends. CDR3 loop: CSVSSNYGYTF. DNA for the CDR3: TGCAGCGTTAGTTCGAACTATGGCTACACCTTC.

The chain joins TRBV5-1 to TRBJ1-1; D remains ambiguous. V was pared by 3 bases and J by 6 bases, with 9 bases between. The germline CDR1 and CDR2 sequences are SGHRS and YFSETQ. This CDR3 comprises 12 residues. This chain's CDR3 is CASSSETAEAFF. CDR3 coding DNA: TGCGCCAGCAGCTCCGAAACAGCTGAAGCTTTCTTT.

The chain is built from TRBV5-1 and TRBJ2-2; perhaps TRBD2 as D (6 bases). This CDR3 is built from 16 residues. Looked up from germline, CDR1 is SGHRS and CDR2 is YFSETQ. Deletions cut 4 bases from V and 0 bases from J, with 13 bases between. The CDR3 region has the DNA TGCGCCAGCAGCACCGGGACTGACGCGAACACCGGGGAGCTGTTTTTT. Protein: CASSTGTDANTGELFF.

V gene TRBV5-6 combines with J gene TRBJ2-7; D possibly corresponds to TRBD1 (6 bases). V lost 4 bases, J lost 6 bases, and 20 bases lay in between. Per germline, CDR1 SGHDT and CDR2 YYEEEE. This CDR3 has 15 residues. Written as DNA, the CDR3 is TGTGCCAGCAGCGACGGGACACCCAGGCTCGGCGAGCAGTACTTC. Encoded protein: CASSDGTPRLGEQYF.

This clone has a handful of counts. The rearrangement links TRBV5-1 to TRBJ2-7, with D possibly being TRBD1 (6 bases). The CDR3 has 13 residues. The germline CDR1 and CDR2 sequences are SGHRS and YFSETQ. V lost 0 bases to trimming and J lost 2 bases, with 6 bases between them. The CDR3 spells CASSLDRAYEQYF. CDR3 bases: TGCGCCAGCAGCTTGGACAGGGCCTACGAGCAGTACTTC. The variable domain in full, with the rest retrieved from reference TRBV5-1 and TRBJ2-7, is KAGVTQTPRYLIKTRGQQVTLSCSPISGHRSVSWYQQTPGQGLQFLFEYFSETQRNKGNFPGRFSGRQFSNSRSEMNVSTLELGDSALYLCASSLDRAYEQYFGPGTRLTVT.

The chain combines TRBV30 with TRBJ1-6; 12 bases fit TRBD1. This CDR3 has 14 residues. The ends lost 4 bases at V and 9 bases at J; junction bases unmatched: 4. Germline lookup yields CDR1 GTSNPN and CDR2 SVGIG (reference sequence). The CDR3 region has the DNA TGTGCCTGGAAAACGGGACAGGGGGCTTCACCCCTCCACTTT. Translating it yields CAWKTGQGASPLHF.

The sample holds a few counts of this clone. Distinct nucleotide sequences in the sample also encode this CDR3. The chain joins TRBV7-9 to TRBJ1-6; the D gene is possibly TRBD1 (5 bases). V lost 3 bases and J lost 7, with 7 bases in between. Germline CDR1 SEHNR, CDR2 FQNEAQ (reference sequence). CDR3 length: 13 amino acids. The DNA of the CDR3 is TGTGCCAGCAGCTTGACAGAAAATTCACCCCTCCACTTT. This sequence encodes CASSLTENSPLHF.

The chain recombines TRBV9 with TRBJ1-1; D call uncertain. The germline V gene encodes CDR1 SGDLS and CDR2 YYNGEE. The CDR3 consists of 15 residues. Trimming stripped 0 bases from V and 11 bases from J, with 20 bases between. CDR3 loop: CASSVASQSLGEAFF. CDR3 sequence (DNA): TGTGCCAGCAGCGTAGCTTCCCAGAGTCTTGGGGAGGCTTTCTTT.

V gene TRBV2 combines with J gene TRBJ2-3; 13 positions agree with TRBD2. The CDR3 spans 16 residues. With V trimmed by 6 bases and J by 6 bases, 9 bases remained unmatched. Germline V CDR1 and CDR2: SNHLY, FYNNEI. The CDR3 nucleotides read TGTGCCAGCAGGAGGGGACTAGCGGGGCCGAGGGATACGCAGTATTTT. Its translation: CASRRGLAGPRDTQYF.

This chain joins TRBV5-1 and TRBJ2-2; no firm D call. CDR3 length equals 11 residues. Germline CDR1 is SGHRS and CDR2 is YFSETQ. Trimming shortened V by 4 bases and J by 11 bases, and 9 bases separated the two germline ends. CDR3 bases: TGCGCCAGCAGCCTCTACAATGAGCTGTTTTTT. Translation gives CASSLYNELFF. The full variable domain, rest sourced from reference TRBV5-1 and TRBJ2-2, is KAGVTQTPRYLIKTRGQQVTLSCSPISGHRSVSWYQQTPGQGLQFLFEYFSETQRNKGNFPGRFSGRQFSNSRSEMNVSTLELGDSALYLCASSLYNELFFGEGSRLTVL.

The rearrangement joins TRBV7-3 to TRBJ2-3, with D possibly being TRBD2 (5 bases). The germline V gene has CDR1 SGHTA and CDR2 FQGTGA. The V gene lost 5 bases and the J gene lost 1 base, with 10 bases spanning the gap. The CDR3 consists of 14 residues. CDR3 DNA sequence: TGTGCCAGCAGCACCCCCGGGGGCACAGATACGCAGTATTTT. Translation: CASSTPGGTDTQYF.

The rearrangement uses TRBV27 and TRBJ1-2; unclear D gene. CDR1 and CDR2 from the germline V gene are MNHEY and SMNVEV (reference sequence). The CDR3 spans 15 residues. Trimming cost V 9 bases and J 4 bases, with 21 bases left between them. CDR3 sequence reads: CARDEQPLPSYGYTF. DNA for the CDR3: TGTGCCAGAGACGAACAACCCCTGCCCTCCTATGGCTACACCTTC.

The rearrangement joins TRBV6-5 to TRBJ1-4; 8 bases are shared with TRBD1. The CDR3 sequence is 13 residues long. J gave up 6 bases and V 9 bases, and 6 bases lay outside the gene matches. Per germline, CDR1 MNHEY and CDR2 SVGAGI. The CDR3 here is CASGTGPDEKLFF. The CDR3 coding sequence is TGTGCCAGTGGGACAGGACCGGATGAAAAACTGTTTTTT.

The chain recombines TRBV6-5 with TRBJ1-2; 7 nucleotides agree with TRBD1. The CDR3 covers 13 residues. The germline V gene encodes CDR1 MNHEY and CDR2 SVGAGI. Trimming took 6 bases from V and 8 from J; bases not matched to a gene: 9. For the CDR3, the DNA is TGTGCCAGCAGCCTCGACAGGGTAGGGGGCTACACCTTC. Its protein is CASSLDRVGGYTF.

J is TRBJ1-2 and V is TRBV28, with 9 bases aligning to TRBD1. V trimming: 6 bases; J trimming: 5 bases; junction bases outside the gene matches: 7. Germline V gene sequence: CDR1 MDHEN, CDR2 SYDVKM. This CDR3 is built from 14 residues. The CDR3 region has the DNA TGTGCCAGCAGCTTCGGACAGGGGAGTTATGGCTACACCTTC. Amino acids: CASSFGQGSYGYTF.

In its sample, this clone was seen once. The genes are TRBV25-1 and TRBJ2-2, with 7 bases aligning to TRBD2. Germline V gene data show CDR1 as MGHDK and CDR2 as SYGVNS. V lost 6 bases to trimming and J lost 0 bases; unmatched junction nucleotides: 7. This CDR3 has 16 residues. The CDR3 DNA reads TGTGCCAGCAGCGCCCTGGGGGGGACGAACACCGGGGAGCTGTTTTTT. It translates to CASSALGGTNTGELFF. The full variable domain, its missing parts supplied by reference TRBV25-1 and TRBJ2-2, is EADIYQTPRYLVIGTGKKITLECSQTMGHDKMYWYQQDPGMELHLIHYSYGVNSTEKGDLSSESTVSRIRTEHFPLTLESARPSHTSQYLCASSALGGTNTGELFFGEGSRLTVL.

V usage is TRBV6-6 and J usage is TRBJ1-2; perhaps TRBD1 as D (5 bases). CDR1 is MNHNY, CDR2 SVGAGI, per germline (reference sequence). The CDR3 covers 14 residues. Trimming left V 7 bases short and J 2 bases short, with 14 bases between. CDR3 amino acids: CASIPSDTNYGYTF. The CDR3 DNA reads as TGTGCCAGCATCCCCTCGGACACAAACTATGGCTACACCTTC.

This clone showed up just once. CDR3: CASSVDGTYEQYF. The DNA of the CDR3 is TGTGCCAGCAGCGTGGACGGTACCTACGAGCAGTACTTC. The V call is TRBV7-2, the J call TRBJ2-7; the D is unclear. The CDR3 covers 13 residues. CDR1 and CDR2 (germline): SGHTA, FQGNSA. V lost 5 bases and J lost 2, with 10 bases in between.

This clone was observed a handful of times. This sequence joins TRBV10-3 and TRBJ2-5; a possible D gene is TRBD2 (6 bases). The germline V and J ends were trimmed by 4 bases and 5 bases, with 14 bases remaining between them. This CDR3 is 14 amino acids long. The germline CDR1 and CDR2 sequences are ENHRY and SYGVKD. As DNA, the CDR3 is TGTGCCATCAGTGCTAATGGAGGGGAGGAGACCCAGTACTTC. Translating it yields CAISANGGEETQYF.